This TCR beta chain was sequenced for a study of blood T cell repertoires in COVID-19. Overall study context: From T cells, B-cell-depleted T cells, or PBMCs came the material, which was cDNA or gDNA.

In this sample, this clone turned up a few times. Trimming took 5 bases from V and 7 from J, leaving 18 bases between them. CDR3 length: 14 amino acids. Germline V gene lookup returns CDR1 LNHNV and CDR2 YYDKDF (reference sequence). Profiling relied on immunoSEQ multiplex PCR, and the TCRdb table lists in-frame clones only, not all of them. The table records roughly 230,000 clones, about 85% of them present only once. Sequenced input: peripheral blood. The source is a man aged 40-49 years with acute or convalescent COVID-19. The V and J genes are TRBV15 and TRBJ2-7; possible D gene TRBD2, 5 bases. The CDR3 spells CATSGSDILREQYF. CDR3 bases: TGTGCCACCAGCGGGAGTGACATCTTACGGGAGCAGTACTTC.